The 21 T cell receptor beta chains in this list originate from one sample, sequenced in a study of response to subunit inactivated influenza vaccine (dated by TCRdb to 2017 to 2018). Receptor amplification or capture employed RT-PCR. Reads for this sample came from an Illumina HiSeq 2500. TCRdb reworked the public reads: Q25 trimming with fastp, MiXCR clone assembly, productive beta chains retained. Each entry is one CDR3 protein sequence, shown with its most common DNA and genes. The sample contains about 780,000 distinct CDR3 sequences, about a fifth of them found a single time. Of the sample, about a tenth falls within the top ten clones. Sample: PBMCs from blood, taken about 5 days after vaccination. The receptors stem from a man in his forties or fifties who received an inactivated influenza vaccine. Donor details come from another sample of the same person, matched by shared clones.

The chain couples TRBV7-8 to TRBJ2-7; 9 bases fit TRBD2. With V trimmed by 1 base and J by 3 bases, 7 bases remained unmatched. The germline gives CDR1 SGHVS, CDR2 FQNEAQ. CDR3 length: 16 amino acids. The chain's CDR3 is CASSLDGSGGDYEQYF. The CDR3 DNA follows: TGTGCCAGCAGCTTAGATGGTAGCGGGGGAGACTACGAGCAGTACTTC.

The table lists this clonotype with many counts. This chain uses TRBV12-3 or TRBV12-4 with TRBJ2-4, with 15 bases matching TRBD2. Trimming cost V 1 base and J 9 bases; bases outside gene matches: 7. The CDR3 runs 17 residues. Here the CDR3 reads CASSLGTSGGAYGIQYF. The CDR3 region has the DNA TGTGCCAGCAGTTTAGGGACTAGCGGGGGGGCCTATGGCATTCAGTACTTC.

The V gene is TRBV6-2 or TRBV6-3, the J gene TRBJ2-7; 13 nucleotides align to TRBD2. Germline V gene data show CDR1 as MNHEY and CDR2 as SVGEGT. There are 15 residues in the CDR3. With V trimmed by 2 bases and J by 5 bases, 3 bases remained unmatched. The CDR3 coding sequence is TGTGCCAGCAGTTACGGGACTAGCGGGGTGGACGAGCAGTACTTC. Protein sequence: CASSYGTSGVDEQYF.

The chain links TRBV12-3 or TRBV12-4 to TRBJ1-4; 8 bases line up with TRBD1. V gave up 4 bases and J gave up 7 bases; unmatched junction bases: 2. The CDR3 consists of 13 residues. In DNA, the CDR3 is TGTGCCAGCAGTTCCGACAGGGGTGAAAAACTGTTTTTT. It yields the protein CASSSDRGEKLFF.

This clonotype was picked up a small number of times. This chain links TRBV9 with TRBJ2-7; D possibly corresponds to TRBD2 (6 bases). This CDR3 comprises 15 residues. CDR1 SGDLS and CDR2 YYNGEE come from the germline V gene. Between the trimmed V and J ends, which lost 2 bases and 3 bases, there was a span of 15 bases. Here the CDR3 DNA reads TGTGCCAGCAGCGTCGGGGTAGCGGAACTCTACGAGCAGTACTTC. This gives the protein CASSVGVAELYEQYF.

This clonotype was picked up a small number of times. CDR3 region: CSVDESVNTEAFF. CDR3 nucleotides: TGCAGCGTTGACGAGTCTGTGAACACTGAAGCTTTCTTT. The gene calls are TRBV29-1 and TRBJ1-1; D uncertain. The V and J ends lost 3 bases and 0 bases respectively, with 8 bases between them. There are 13 residues in the CDR3. Germline CDR1 reads SQVTM; CDR2 reads ANQGSEA.

CDR3 nucleotide sequence: TGTGCCAGCAGCTTAACGGGCGGGAGGAAGGATACGCAGTATTTT. Encoded protein: CASSLTGGRKDTQYF. This chain connects TRBV7-3 to TRBJ2-3; 8 bases are a match to TRBD2. CDR3 length: 15 residues. Germline-derived CDR1 and CDR2 are SGHTA and FQGTGA. Trimming removed 0 bases from V and 6 bases from J; junction bases left unmatched: 5.

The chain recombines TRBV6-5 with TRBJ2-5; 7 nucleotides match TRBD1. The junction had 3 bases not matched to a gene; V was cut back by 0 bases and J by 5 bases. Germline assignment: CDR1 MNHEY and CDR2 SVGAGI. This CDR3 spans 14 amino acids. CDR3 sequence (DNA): TGTGCCAGCAGTTACTCTGACAGGGTTGAGACCCAGTACTTC. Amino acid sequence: CASSYSDRVETQYF.

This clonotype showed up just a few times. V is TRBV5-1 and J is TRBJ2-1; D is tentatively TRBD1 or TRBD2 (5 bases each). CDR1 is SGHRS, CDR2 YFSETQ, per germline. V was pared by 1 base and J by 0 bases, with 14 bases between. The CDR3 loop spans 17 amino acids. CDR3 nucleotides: TGCGCCAGCAGCTTGACCGGGACGCCTAGCTCCTACAATGAGCAGTTCTTC. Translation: CASSLTGTPSSYNEQFF.

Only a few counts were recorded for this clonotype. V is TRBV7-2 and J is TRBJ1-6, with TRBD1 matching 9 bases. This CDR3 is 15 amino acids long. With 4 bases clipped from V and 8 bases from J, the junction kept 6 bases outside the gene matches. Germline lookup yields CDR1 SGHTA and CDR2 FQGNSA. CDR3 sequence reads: CASSYWGQGYSPLHF. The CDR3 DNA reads TGTGCCAGCAGCTATTGGGGACAGGGATATTCACCCCTCCACTTT.

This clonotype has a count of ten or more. For the CDR3, the DNA is TGTGCCAGCAGCTTGAGGGGGAGCTCCTACAATGAGCAGTTCTTC. This gives the protein CASSLRGSSYNEQFF. The chain uses TRBV12-3 or TRBV12-4 and TRBJ2-1; TRBD1 is a possible D gene (6 bases). V was shortened by 6 bases and J by 0 bases, with 12 bases between the two germline ends. The CDR3 runs 15 residues.

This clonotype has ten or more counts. CDR3 sequence: CASSYGGNQPQHF. CDR3 DNA: TGTGCCAGCAGTTACGGAGGGAATCAGCCCCAGCATTTT. The rearrangement joins TRBV6-5 to TRBJ1-5; D gene ambiguous. Trimming stripped 2 bases from V and 4 bases from J, with 6 bases between. Germline V gene lookup returns CDR1 MNHEY and CDR2 SVGAGI. The CDR3 consists of 13 residues.

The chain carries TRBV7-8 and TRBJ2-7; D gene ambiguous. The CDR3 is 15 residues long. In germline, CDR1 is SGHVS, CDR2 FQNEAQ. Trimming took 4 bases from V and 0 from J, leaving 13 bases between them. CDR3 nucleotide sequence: TGTGCCAGCAGCTCATCCGGAACGTTCTCCTACGAGCAGTACTTC. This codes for CASSSSGTFSYEQYF. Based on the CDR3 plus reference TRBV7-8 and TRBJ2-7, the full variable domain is GAGVSQSPRYKVAKRGQDVALRCDPISGHVSLFWYQQALGQGPEFLTYFQNEAQLDKSGLPSDRFFAERPEGSVSTLKIQRTQQEDSAVYLCASSSSGTFSYEQYFGPGTRLTVT.

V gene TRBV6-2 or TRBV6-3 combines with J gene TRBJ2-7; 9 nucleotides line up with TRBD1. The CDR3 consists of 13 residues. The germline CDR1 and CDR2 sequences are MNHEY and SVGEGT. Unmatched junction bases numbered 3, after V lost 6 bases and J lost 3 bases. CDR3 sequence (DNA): TGTGCCAGCAGCGACAGGGGGATCTACGAGCAGTACTTC. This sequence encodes CASSDRGIYEQYF.

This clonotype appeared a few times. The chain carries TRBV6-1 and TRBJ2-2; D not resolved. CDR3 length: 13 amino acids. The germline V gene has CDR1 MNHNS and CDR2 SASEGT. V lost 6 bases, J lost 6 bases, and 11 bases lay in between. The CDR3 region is CASSRGQAGELFF. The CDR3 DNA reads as TGTGCCAGCAGCCGTGGGCAGGCCGGGGAGCTGTTTTTT.

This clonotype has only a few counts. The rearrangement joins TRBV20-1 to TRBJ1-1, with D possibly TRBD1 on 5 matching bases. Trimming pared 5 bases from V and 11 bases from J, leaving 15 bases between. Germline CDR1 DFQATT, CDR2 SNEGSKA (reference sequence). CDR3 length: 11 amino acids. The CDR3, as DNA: TGCAGTGCTCCCTCCGGGGGGAAGGCTTTCTTT. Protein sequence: CSAPSGGKAFF.

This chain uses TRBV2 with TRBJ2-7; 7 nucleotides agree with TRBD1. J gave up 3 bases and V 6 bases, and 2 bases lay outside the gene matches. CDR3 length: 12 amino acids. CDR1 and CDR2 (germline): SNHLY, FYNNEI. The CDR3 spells CASRQGIYEQYF. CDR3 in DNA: TGTGCCAGCAGACAGGGGATCTACGAGCAGTACTTC.

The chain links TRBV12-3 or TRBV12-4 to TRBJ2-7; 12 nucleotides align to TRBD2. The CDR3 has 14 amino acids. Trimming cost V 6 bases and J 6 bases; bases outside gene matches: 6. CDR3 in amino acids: CASRSSGGAGEQYF. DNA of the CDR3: TGTGCCAGCAGGTCTAGCGGGGGGGCGGGCGAGCAGTACTTC.

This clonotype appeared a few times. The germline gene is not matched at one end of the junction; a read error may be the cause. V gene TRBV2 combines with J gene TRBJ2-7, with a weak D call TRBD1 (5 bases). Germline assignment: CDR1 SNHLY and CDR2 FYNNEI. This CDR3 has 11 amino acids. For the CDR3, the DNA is TGTGCCAGCAGGCTGGCAGGGAAAACGAACTTC. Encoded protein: CASRLAGKTNF.

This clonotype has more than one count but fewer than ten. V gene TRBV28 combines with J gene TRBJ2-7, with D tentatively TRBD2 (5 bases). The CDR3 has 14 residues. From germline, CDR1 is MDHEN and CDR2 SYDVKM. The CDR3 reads CASSVGSMSYEQYF. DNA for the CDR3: TGTGCTTCGTCAGTGGGGAGCATGTCCTACGAGCAGTACTTC.

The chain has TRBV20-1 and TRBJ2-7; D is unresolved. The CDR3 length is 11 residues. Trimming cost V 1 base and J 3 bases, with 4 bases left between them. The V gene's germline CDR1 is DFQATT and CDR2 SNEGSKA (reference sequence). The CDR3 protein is CSARGIYEQYF. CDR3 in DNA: TGCAGTGCTAGAGGGATCTACGAGCAGTACTTC.